Presented here are 24 T cell receptor beta chains from one specimen sequenced in a study of cytomegalovirus exposure and HLA in healthy donors. The PCR made use of 60 Vbeta and 13 Jbeta primers. Produced via immunoSEQ multiplex PCR; TCRdb's table is partial and in-frame only. The sample includes 200,000 to 250,000 clones, almost 85% of them seen just once. The sample comprised PBMCs. The source of these receptors is a woman between 40 and 50 years old in good health and CMV-seronegative.

The V gene is TRBV10-1, the J gene TRBJ2-2, with D tentatively TRBD1 (6 bases). Germline V gives CDR1 WNHNN, CDR2 SYGVQD (reference sequence). The V end was cut by 10 bases, the J end by 6 bases, with 15 bases between. The CDR3 sequence is 13 residues long. The CDR3 region has the DNA TGCGCCACGACTCAGGGGATCCCCGGGGAGCTGTTTTTT. Translation: CATTQGIPGELFF.

This clone has just a few counts. The chain has TRBV19 and TRBJ1-6, with D perhaps TRBD1 (5 bases). This CDR3 has 13 amino acids. Germline assignment: CDR1 LNHDA and CDR2 SQIVND (reference sequence). The V and J ends lost 4 bases and 7 bases respectively, with 8 bases between them. CDR3 in DNA: TGTGCCAGTAGTAGAGACAGAAATTCACCCCTCCACTTT. It yields the protein CASSRDRNSPLHF.

The V call is TRBV7-9, the J call TRBJ1-3; D is unresolved. Trimming cost V 6 bases and J 0 bases, with 12 bases left between them. CDR3 length equals 15 residues. CDR1 is SEHNR, CDR2 FQNEAQ, per germline (reference sequence). The CDR3: CASSLDGASGNTIYF. The CDR3 region has the DNA TGTGCCAGCAGTCTTGACGGAGCCTCTGGAAACACCATATATTTT.

In this sample, this clone turned up once. The CDR3 coding sequence is TGCGCCAGCAGCCAAGGTGGGCTAGCGGGGGGCTGGGGAGATACGCAGTATTTT. This gives the protein CASSQGGLAGGWGDTQYF. The chain uses TRBV4-3 and TRBJ2-3; 11 nucleotides match TRBD2. Germline V lookup: CDR1 LGHNA, CDR2 YSLEER. Trimming removed 1 base from V and 5 bases from J; junction bases left unmatched: 11. The CDR3 is 18 amino acids.

The V call is TRBV4-3, the J call TRBJ2-7; 7 nucleotides agree with TRBD1. From germline, CDR1 is LGHNA and CDR2 YSLEER. This CDR3 contains 14 residues. V shed 5 bases, J shed 5 bases, and the junction held 9 bases outside the gene matches. CDR3 sequence: CASSLRQGENEQYF. The CDR3 nucleotides read TGCGCCAGCAGCTTACGACAGGGAGAGAACGAGCAGTACTTC.

This rearrangement joins TRBV15 to TRBJ2-1; 8 bases are a match to TRBD2. The length of the CDR3 is 13 residues. Germline V gives CDR1 LNHNV, CDR2 YYDKDF (reference sequence). V trimming: 6 bases; J trimming: 8 bases; junction bases outside the gene matches: 6. CDR3 amino acids: CATSGGGFDEQFF. CDR3 in DNA: TGTGCCACCAGTGGCGGGGGGTTCGATGAGCAGTTCTTC.

The V call is TRBV2, the J call TRBJ2-5; D ambiguous. TRBJ2-7 matches the DNA end more closely, so the J call is doubtful. CDR1 and CDR2 from the germline V gene are SNHLY and FYNNEI. This CDR3 region has 11 residues. The CDR3 loop reads CASSDEFEQYF. Here the CDR3 DNA reads TGTGCCAGCAGTGACGAGTTCGAGCAGTACTTC.

The J gene is TRBJ2-5, the V gene TRBV9; TRBD2 agrees at 9 bases. Per the germline V gene, CDR1 is SGDLS and CDR2 is YYNGEE. With 0 bases clipped from V and 5 bases from J, the junction kept 5 bases outside the gene matches. The CDR3 has 15 residues. CDR3 sequence: CASSVAGLALETQYF. The CDR3 nucleotides read TGTGCCAGCAGCGTAGCGGGACTAGCCCTGGAGACCCAGTACTTC. Full variable domain (outside the CDR3, taken from reference TRBV9 and TRBJ2-5): DSGVTQTPKHLITATGQRVTLRCSPRSGDLSVYWYQQSLDQGLQFLIQYYNGEERAKGNILERFSAQQFPDLHSELNLSSLELGDSALYFCASSVAGLALETQYFGPGTRLLVL.

The rearrangement uses TRBV7-3 and TRBJ1-1; the D gene is possibly TRBD1 (5 bases). The CDR3 spans 13 residues. Germline V gives CDR1 SGHTA, CDR2 FQGTGA. The V and J ends lost 3 bases and 5 bases respectively, with 10 bases between them. The CDR3 sequence: CASSFDPGTEAFF. In DNA, the CDR3 is TGTGCCAGCAGCTTCGACCCAGGGACTGAAGCTTTCTTT.

The genes are TRBV13 and TRBJ2-5; 13 bases align to TRBD2. The length of the CDR3 is 17 residues. V lost 7 bases and J lost 5; bases outside the gene matches: 13. CDR1 PRHDT and CDR2 FYEKMQ come from the germline V gene (reference sequence). The CDR3 here is CASTIRGLAGEVETQYF. The DNA for the CDR3 is TGTGCCAGCACCATTCGCGGACTAGCGGGGGAGGTGGAGACCCAGTACTTC.

The chain's CDR3 is CASSSMGGETQYF. For the CDR3, the DNA is TGTGCCAGCAGCTCCATGGGGGGGGAGACCCAGTACTTC. The rearrangement links TRBV5-6 to TRBJ2-5; 7 bases match TRBD2. CDR3 length: 13 residues. J was trimmed by 5 bases and V by 3 bases; bases with no gene match: 4. The V gene's germline CDR1 is SGHDT and CDR2 YYEEEE. Full variable domain (rest looked up from reference TRBV5-6 and TRBJ2-5): DAGVTQSPTHLIKTRGQQVTLRCSPKSGHDTVSWYQQALGQGPQFIFQYYEEEERQRGNFPDRFSGHQFPNYSSELNVNALLLGDSALYLCASSSMGGETQYFGPGTRLLVL.

This chain connects TRBV7-9 to TRBJ2-3, with D unresolved. The germline V gene encodes CDR1 SEHNR and CDR2 FQNEAQ (reference sequence). Trimming took 3 bases from V and 3 from J, leaving 4 bases between them. This CDR3 is built from 12 residues. CDR3 DNA: TGTGCCAGCAGCTTCGGGACAGATACGCAGTATTTT. Amino acids: CASSFGTDTQYF.

The rearrangement links TRBV6-6 to TRBJ1-4, with TRBD1 identical over 9 bases. V trimming: 6 bases; J trimming: 5 bases; junction bases outside the gene matches: 7. CDR1 is MNHNY, CDR2 SVGAGI, per germline (reference sequence). The CDR3 loop spans 15 amino acids. The CDR3 DNA sequence: TGTGCCAGCAGGGATACACAGGGGGCGAATGAAAAACTGTTTTTT. Its translation is CASRDTQGANEKLFF.

The rearrangement links TRBV9 to TRBJ1-1; TRBD1 is a possible D gene (5 bases). Germline CDR1 SGDLS, CDR2 YYNGEE. Trimming pared 3 bases from V and 2 bases from J, leaving 14 bases between. The CDR3 runs to 15 residues. The CDR3 reads CASSAFDRLNTEAFF. The CDR3 region has the DNA TGTGCCAGCAGCGCCTTCGACAGACTTAACACTGAAGCTTTCTTT.

The chain has TRBV29-1 and TRBJ2-3; no reliable D call. The ends were cut back, 3 bases at V and 4 bases at J, with 5 bases in the middle. The CDR3 length is 11 residues. Germline V gives CDR1 SQVTM, CDR2 ANQGSEA. Written as DNA, the CDR3 is TGCAGCGTTGACCAGGCAGATACGCAGTATTTT. Its protein is CSVDQADTQYF.

The V and J genes are TRBV4-1 and TRBJ1-1, with 8 bases matching TRBD1. CDR1 and CDR2 from the germline V gene are MGHRA and YSYEKL. After removal of 4 bases from V and 7 bases from J, the junction contained 14 bases not matched to a gene. The CDR3 length is 16 residues. This CDR3 reads CASSLEGNRGVDEAFF. The CDR3 nucleotides are TGCGCCAGCAGCCTCGAAGGTAACAGGGGGGTTGATGAAGCTTTCTTT.

The rearrangement joins TRBV30 to TRBJ1-4; D may be TRBD1 (5 bases). V was cut by 4 bases and J by 7 bases, with 19 bases left in between. This CDR3 is built from 15 residues. Germline CDR1 and CDR2: GTSNPN and SVGIG (reference sequence). In DNA form, the CDR3 reads TGTGCCTGGACCCCCAGCGGGGGGGAGGGTGAAAAACTGTTTTTT. Translated, it gives CAWTPSGGEGEKLFF.

This rearrangement joins TRBV29-1 to TRBJ1-1; D is undetermined. The CDR3 extends over 12 amino acids. Germline V lookup: CDR1 SQVTM, CDR2 ANQGSEA. The V end was cut by 8 bases, the J end by 0 bases, with 10 bases between. CDR3 nucleotide sequence: TGCAGCACAGACACCATGAACACTGAAGCTTTCTTT. Translated, it gives CSTDTMNTEAFF. Based on the CDR3 plus reference TRBV29-1 and TRBJ1-1, the full variable domain is SAVISQKPSRDICQRGTSLTIQCQVDSQVTMMFWYRQQPGQSLTLIATANQGSEATYESGFVIDKFPISRPNLTFSTLTVSNMSPEDSSIYLCSTDTMNTEAFFGQGTRLTVV.

The chain couples TRBV19 to TRBJ1-5; perhaps TRBD1 as D (5 bases). The CDR3 spans 13 residues. The germline V and J ends were trimmed by 10 bases and 3 bases, with 13 bases remaining between them. Germline assignment: CDR1 LNHDA and CDR2 SQIVND (reference sequence). The chain's CDR3 is CATSDRYNQPQHF. CDR3 sequence (DNA): TGTGCCACTTCCGACAGATACAATCAGCCCCAGCATTTT.

The chain has TRBV10-3 and TRBJ2-5, with unresolved D. The germline CDR1 and CDR2 sequences are ENHRY and SYGVKD. This CDR3 is built from 12 residues. Deletions cut 3 bases from V and 4 bases from J, with 6 bases between. CDR3 protein: CAISENRETQYF. The CDR3 DNA reads TGTGCCATCAGTGAAAACAGAGAGACCCAGTACTTC.

The chain is built from TRBV4-3 and TRBJ2-2, with 11 bases lining up with TRBD2. Germline values: CDR1 LGHNA, CDR2 YSLEER. Trimming took 4 bases from V and 0 from J; bases not matched to a gene: 7. CDR3 length equals 18 residues. CDR3: CASSRRVAGGTNTGELFF. CDR3 coding DNA: TGCGCCAGCAGCCGTAGGGTAGCGGGGGGGACGAACACCGGGGAGCTGTTTTTT.

This chain joins TRBV9 and TRBJ2-6; TRBD2 might be the D (6 bases). Looked up from germline, CDR1 is SGDLS and CDR2 is YYNGEE. This CDR3 comprises 17 residues. The V end was cut by 3 bases, the J end by 1 base, with 14 bases between. CDR3 sequence (DNA): TGTGCCAGCAGCGCGGGACTCCATTTATCTGGGGCCAACGTCCTGACTTTC. Translating it yields CASSAGLHLSGANVLTF.

This sequence joins TRBV15 and TRBJ2-7, with D uncertain. CDR1 and CDR2 from the germline V gene are LNHNV and YYDKDF (reference sequence). This CDR3 region has 15 residues. V lost 0 bases and J lost 2, with 11 bases in between. The CDR3 DNA is TGTGCCACCAGCAGAGATCAACAGTCTCCCTACGAGCAGTACTTC. Translating gives CATSRDQQSPYEQYF.

In its sample, this clone was seen a few times. The chain has TRBV6-6 and TRBJ1-6; TRBD1 matches 7 bases. V lost 5 bases and J lost 8; bases outside the gene matches: 9. This CDR3 has 15 residues. Germline assignment: CDR1 MNHNY and CDR2 SVGAGI (reference sequence). The CDR3 sequence: CASSPRQGEYSPLHF. The CDR3 DNA sequence: TGTGCCAGCAGTCCTCGACAGGGCGAATATTCACCCCTCCACTTT.